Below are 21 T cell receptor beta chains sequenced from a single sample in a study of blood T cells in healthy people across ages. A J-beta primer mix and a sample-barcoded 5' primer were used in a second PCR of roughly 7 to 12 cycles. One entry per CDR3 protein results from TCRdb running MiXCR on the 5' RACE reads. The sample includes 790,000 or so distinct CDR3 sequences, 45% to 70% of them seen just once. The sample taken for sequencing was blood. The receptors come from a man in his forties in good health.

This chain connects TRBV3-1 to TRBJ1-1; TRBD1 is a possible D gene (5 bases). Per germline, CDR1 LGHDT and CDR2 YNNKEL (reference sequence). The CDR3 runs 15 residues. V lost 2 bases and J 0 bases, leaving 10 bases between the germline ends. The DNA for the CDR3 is TGTGCCAGCAGCCAATACGTGACAGTGAACACTGAAGCTTTCTTT. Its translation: CASSQYVTVNTEAFF.

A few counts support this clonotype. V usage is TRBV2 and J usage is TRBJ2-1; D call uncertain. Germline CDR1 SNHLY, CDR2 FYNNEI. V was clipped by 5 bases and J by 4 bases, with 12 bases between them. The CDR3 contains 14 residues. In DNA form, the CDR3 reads TGTGCCAGCAGTCAAGAGACACAATACAATGAGCAGTTCTTC. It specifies CASSQETQYNEQFF.

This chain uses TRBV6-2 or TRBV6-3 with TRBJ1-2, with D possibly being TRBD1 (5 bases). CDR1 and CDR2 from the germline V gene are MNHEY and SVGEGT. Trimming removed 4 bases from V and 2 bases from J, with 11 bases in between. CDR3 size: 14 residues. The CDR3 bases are TGTGCCAGCAGTTGGGACCTGGAAAACTATGGCTACACCTTC. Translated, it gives CASSWDLENYGYTF.

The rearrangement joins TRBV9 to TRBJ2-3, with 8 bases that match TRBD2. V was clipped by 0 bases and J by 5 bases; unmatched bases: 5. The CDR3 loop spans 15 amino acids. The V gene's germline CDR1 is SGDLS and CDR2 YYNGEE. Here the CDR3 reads CASSVGGSGVDTQYF. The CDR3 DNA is TGTGCCAGCAGCGTAGGCGGTAGCGGGGTAGATACGCAGTATTTT.

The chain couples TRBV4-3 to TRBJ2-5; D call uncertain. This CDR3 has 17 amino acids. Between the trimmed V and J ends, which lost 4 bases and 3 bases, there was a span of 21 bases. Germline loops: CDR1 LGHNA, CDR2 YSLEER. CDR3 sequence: CASSPRLEGSGKETQYF. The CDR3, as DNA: TGCGCCAGCAGCCCGCGGTTGGAAGGTAGTGGGAAAGAGACCCAGTACTTC.

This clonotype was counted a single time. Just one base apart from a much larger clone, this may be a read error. CDR3: CAREGPPPYNEQFF. In DNA form, the CDR3 reads TGTGCCAGAGAAGGACCTCCACCGTACAATGAGCAGTTCTTC. The chain is built from TRBV28 and TRBJ2-1, with D unresolved. V was cut by 9 bases and J by 4 bases, with 16 bases left in between. Germline CDR1 and CDR2: MDHEN and SYDVKM. The CDR3 has 14 amino acids.

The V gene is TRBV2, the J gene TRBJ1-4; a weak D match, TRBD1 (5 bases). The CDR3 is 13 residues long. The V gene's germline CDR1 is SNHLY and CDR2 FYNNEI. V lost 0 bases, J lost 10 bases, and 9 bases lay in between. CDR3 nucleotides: TGTGCCAGCAGTGAAGCGGGGGTTGGAAAACTGTTTTTT. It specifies CASSEAGVGKLFF.

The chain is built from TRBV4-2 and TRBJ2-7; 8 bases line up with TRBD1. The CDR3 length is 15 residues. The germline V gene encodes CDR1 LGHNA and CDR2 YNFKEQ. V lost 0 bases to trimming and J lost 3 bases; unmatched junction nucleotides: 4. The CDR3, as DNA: TGTGCCAGCAGCCAAGAGGTTGGACAGGGCTACGAGCAGTACTTC. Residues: CASSQEVGQGYEQYF.

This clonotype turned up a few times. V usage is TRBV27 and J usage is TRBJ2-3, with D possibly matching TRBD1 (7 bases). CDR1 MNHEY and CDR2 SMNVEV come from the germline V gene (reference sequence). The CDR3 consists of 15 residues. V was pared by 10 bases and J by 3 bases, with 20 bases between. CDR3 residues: CATGGGQAFTDTQYF. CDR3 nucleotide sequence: TGTGCCACCGGGGGAGGACAGGCTTTTACAGATACGCAGTATTTT.

CDR3 sequence: CASSSRDNSPLHF. As DNA, the CDR3 is TGTGCCAGCAGTTCGAGGGATAATTCACCCCTCCACTTT. This chain connects TRBV6-5 to TRBJ1-6; D remains unclear. Trimming stripped 4 bases from V and 5 bases from J, with 6 bases between. CDR3 length: 13 residues. Germline loops: CDR1 MNHEY, CDR2 SVGAGI.

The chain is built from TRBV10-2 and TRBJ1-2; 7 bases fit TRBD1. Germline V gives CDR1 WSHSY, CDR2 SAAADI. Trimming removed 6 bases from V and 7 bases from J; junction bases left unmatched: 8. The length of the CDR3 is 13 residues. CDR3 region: CASRPTGLAGYTF. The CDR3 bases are TGCGCCAGCAGACCGACAGGGTTAGCTGGCTACACCTTC.

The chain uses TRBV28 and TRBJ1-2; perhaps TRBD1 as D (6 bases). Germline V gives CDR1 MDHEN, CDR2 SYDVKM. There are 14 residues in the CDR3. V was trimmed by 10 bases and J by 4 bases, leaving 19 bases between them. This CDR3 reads CATRFWDKSYGYTF. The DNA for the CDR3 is TGTGCCACCCGGTTTTGGGACAAATCCTATGGCTACACCTTC.

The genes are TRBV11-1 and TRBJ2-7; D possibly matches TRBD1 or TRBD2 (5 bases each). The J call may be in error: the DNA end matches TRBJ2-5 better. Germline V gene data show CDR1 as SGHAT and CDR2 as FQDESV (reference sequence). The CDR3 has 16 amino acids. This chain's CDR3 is CASSLAEFRGSETQYF. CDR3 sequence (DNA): TGTGCCAGCAGCTTAGCGGAGTTTCGGGGCTCGGAGACCCAGTACTTC.

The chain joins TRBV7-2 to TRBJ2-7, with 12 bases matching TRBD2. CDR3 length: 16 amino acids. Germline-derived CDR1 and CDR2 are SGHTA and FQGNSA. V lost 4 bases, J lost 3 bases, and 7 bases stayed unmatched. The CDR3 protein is CASSSQGLAGFYEQYF. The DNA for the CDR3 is TGTGCCAGCAGCTCACAGGGACTAGCGGGCTTCTACGAGCAGTACTTC.

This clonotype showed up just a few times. CDR3 coding DNA: TGTGCCAGCTCACCACGTTCTAGTGGGCAAGAGACCCAGTACTTC. This translates into CASSPRSSGQETQYF. The chain couples TRBV18 to TRBJ2-5; the D is unclear. CDR3 length: 15 amino acids. With 1 base removed from V and 2 bases from J, the gap between germline ends came to 11 bases. CDR1 KGHSH and CDR2 LQKENI come from the germline V gene.

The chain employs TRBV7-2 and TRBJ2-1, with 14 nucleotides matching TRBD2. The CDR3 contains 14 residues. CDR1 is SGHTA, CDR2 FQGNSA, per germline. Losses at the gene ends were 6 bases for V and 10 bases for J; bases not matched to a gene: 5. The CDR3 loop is CASSTGLAGGEQFF. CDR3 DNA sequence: TGTGCCAGCAGTACCGGACTAGCGGGGGGCGAGCAGTTCTTC.

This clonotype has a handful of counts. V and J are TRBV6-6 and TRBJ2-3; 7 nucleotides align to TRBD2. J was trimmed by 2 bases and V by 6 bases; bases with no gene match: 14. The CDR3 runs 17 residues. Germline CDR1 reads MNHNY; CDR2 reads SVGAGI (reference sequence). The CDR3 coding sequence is TGTGCCAGCAGCCCCTCCAAAGCGGGGAGACCCACAGATACGCAGTATTTT. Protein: CASSPSKAGRPTDTQYF.

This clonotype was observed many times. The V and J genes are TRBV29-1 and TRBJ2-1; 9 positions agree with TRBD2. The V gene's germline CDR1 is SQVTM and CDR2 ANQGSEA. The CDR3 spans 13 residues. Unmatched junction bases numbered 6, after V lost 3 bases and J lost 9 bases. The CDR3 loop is CSVEGVAGVEQFF. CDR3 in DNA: TGCAGCGTTGAGGGGGTAGCGGGAGTTGAGCAGTTCTTC.

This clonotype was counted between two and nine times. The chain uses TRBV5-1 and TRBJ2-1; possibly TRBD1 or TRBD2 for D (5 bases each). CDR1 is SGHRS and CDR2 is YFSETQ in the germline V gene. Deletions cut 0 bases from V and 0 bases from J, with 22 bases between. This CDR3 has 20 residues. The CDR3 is CASSLVWDAKTVPSYNEQFF. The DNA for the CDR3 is TGCGCCAGCAGCTTGGTATGGGACGCCAAAACCGTTCCCTCCTACAATGAGCAGTTCTTC.

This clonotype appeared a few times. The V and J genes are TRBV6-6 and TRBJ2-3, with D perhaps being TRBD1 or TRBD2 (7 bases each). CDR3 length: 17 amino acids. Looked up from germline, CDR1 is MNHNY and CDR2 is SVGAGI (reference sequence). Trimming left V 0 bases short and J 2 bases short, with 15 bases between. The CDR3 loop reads CASSYSIQGGVTDTQYF. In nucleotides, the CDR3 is TGTGCCAGCAGTTACTCGATTCAGGGGGGGGTCACAGATACGCAGTATTTT.

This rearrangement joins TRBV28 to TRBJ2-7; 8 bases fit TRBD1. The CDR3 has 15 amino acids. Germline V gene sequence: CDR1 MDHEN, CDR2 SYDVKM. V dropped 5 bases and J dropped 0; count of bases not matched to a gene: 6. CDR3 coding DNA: TGTGCCAGCAGTACTACAGGGGGGAGCTCCTACGAGCAGTACTTC. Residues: CASSTTGGSSYEQYF. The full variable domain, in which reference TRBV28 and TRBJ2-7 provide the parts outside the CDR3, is DVKVTQSSRYLVKRTGEKVFLECVQDMDHENMFWYRQDPGLGLRLIYFSYDVKMKEKGDIPEGYSVSREKKERFSLILESASTNQTSMYLCASSTTGGSSYEQYFGPGTRLTVT.